A selection of T cell receptor beta chains follows, all from one sample in a study of T cell responses to AZD1222 COVID-19 vaccine. Profiled with immunoSEQ multiplex PCR; TCRdb holds only in-frame clones, not every one. The table lists approximately 100,000 clones, about 89% of them singletons, with less than 5% in the top ten. The source material was peripheral blood, sampled 28 days after the second AZD1222 dose. The source of these receptors is an adult who received the AZD1222 COVID-19 vaccine. The conserved cysteine and the conserved F or W are not part of the CDR3 here. Each record gives: V gene, clone size, CDR3 protein. Where a row states a size, it is once, few, many or the class of an expanded clone; other rows omit it.

V: TRBV3-1/TRBV3-2; size: few; CDR3: ASSALTDTQY
V: TRBV2; size: .; CDR3: ASSGSLAGGETQY
V: TRBV7-9; size: .; CDR3: ASSLARAGKDTQY
V: TRBV20-1; size: .; CDR3: SATDTGELF
V: TRBV7-8; size: .; CDR3: ASSPGTEYGYT
V: TRBV7-3; size: .; CDR3: ASSLTGTNTEAF
V: TRBV14; size: .; CDR3: ASSRHPGRTTGELF
V: TRBV10-2; size: .; CDR3: ASSSEPQVSPLH
V: TRBV7-9; size: .; CDR3: ASSRAYNEQF
V: TRBV15; size: .; CDR3: ATSRGQGGYGYT
V: TRBV5-5; size: .; CDR3: ASSFSTHTGTVSSYEQY
V: TRBV6-1; size: .; CDR3: ASSEGGHLSNTGELF
V: TRBV19; size: .; CDR3: ASSDQGSYEQY
V: TRBV6-2/TRBV6-3; size: .; CDR3: ASSHRKRGLTDTQY
V: TRBV6-5; size: .; CDR3: ASSRTDRSYGYT